This is a list of T cell receptor beta chains from one sample in a study of T cell changes during pregnancy in multiple sclerosis. Method: immunoSEQ multiplex PCR; TCRdb's copy keeps in-frame clones and lacks some. The repertoire includes 85,000 to 100,000 clones, 80% to 95% of them detected once, and about 0.95% sits in the top ten. The sequencing here drew on peripheral blood, taken after pregnancy. The receptors here all came from a female donor with multiple sclerosis, enrolled in a pregnancy study. Both conserved end residues are part of each CDR3. The order of the fields is CDR3 protein, CDR3 DNA, D gene, clone size, J gene, CDR3 length, V gene. The D gene is left open where the match is weak. The size of a clone is reported for some rows only, either as once, few or many, or as a class for expanded clones.

CDR3: CASKTGEGQKLFF
DNA: TGTGCCAGCAAGACAGGGGAGGGTCAAAAACTGTTTTTT
D: TRBD1
size: NA
J: TRBJ1-4
length: 13
V: TRBV6-6

CDR3: CASSLVLQGHGYTF
DNA: TGTGCCAGCAGCTTAGTTTTACAGGGCCATGGCTACACCTTC
D: NA
size: NA
J: TRBJ1-2
length: 14
V: TRBV7-2

CDR3: CATSRGPSGSSYEQYF
DNA: TGTGCCACCAGCAGAGGTCCTAGCGGTAGTTCCTACGAGCAGTACTTC
D: TRBD2
size: NA
J: TRBJ2-7
length: 16
V: TRBV15

CDR3: CASSPGQGPNTGELFF
DNA: TGTGCCAGCAGCCCGGGACAGGGTCCCAACACCGGGGAGCTGTTTTTT
D: TRBD1
size: NA
J: TRBJ2-2
length: 16
V: TRBV7-2

CDR3: CASRGRGTGSHEQYF
DNA: TGTGCCAGTAGGGGTCGGGGGACAGGGTCCCACGAGCAGTACTTC
D: TRBD1
size: NA
J: TRBJ2-7
length: 15
V: TRBV19

CDR3: CASRSGYYGYTF
DNA: TGTGCCAGCAGGAGCGGTTACTATGGCTACACCTTC
D: NA
size: NA
J: TRBJ1-2
length: 12
V: TRBV7-2

CDR3: CAWSGSWGVQETQYF
DNA: TGTGCCTGGAGTGGCTCGTGGGGGGTCCAAGAGACCCAGTACTTC
D: NA
size: NA
J: TRBJ2-5
length: 15
V: TRBV30

CDR3: CASSAYRVPNTEAFF
DNA: TGTGCCAGCAGTGCTTACAGGGTACCGAACACTGAAGCTTTCTTT
D: NA
size: NA
J: TRBJ1-1
length: 15
V: TRBV27

CDR3: CASSPIGRVLQSYGYTF
DNA: TGTGCCAGCAGCCCTATAGGGAGGGTACTACAAAGCTATGGCTACACCTTC
D: NA
size: NA
J: TRBJ1-2
length: 17
V: TRBV11-2

CDR3: CATSTRTSSYNEQFF
DNA: TGTGCCACCAGCACCCGGACATCTTCCTACAATGAGCAGTTCTTC
D: NA
size: NA
J: TRBJ2-1
length: 15
V: TRBV15

CDR3: CASSSRQGRNTEAFF
DNA: TGCGCCAGCAGCTCCCGACAGGGCCGGAACACTGAAGCTTTCTTT
D: TRBD1
size: NA
J: TRBJ1-1
length: 15
V: TRBV5-1

CDR3: CASSRAGREGTDTQYF
DNA: TGTGCCAGCAGCCGGGCGGGGCGGGAGGGAACAGATACGCAGTATTTT
D: TRBD2
size: NA
J: TRBJ2-3
length: 16
V: TRBV5-4

CDR3: CASATGEKLFF
DNA: TGTGCCAGCGCGACAGGTGAAAAACTGTTTTTT
D: NA
size: NA
J: TRBJ1-4
length: 11
V: TRBV6-5

CDR3: CASSRHMNTEAFF
DNA: TGCGCCAGCAGCCGCCACATGAACACTGAAGCTTTCTTT
D: NA
size: NA
J: TRBJ1-1
length: 13
V: TRBV4-1

CDR3: CASSSRQGWGNEQFF
DNA: TGTGCCAGCAGTTCCAGACAGGGTTGGGGCAATGAGCAGTTCTTC
D: TRBD1
size: NA
J: TRBJ2-1
length: 15
V: TRBV27

CDR3: CAWSDGTGGSTDTQYF
DNA: TGTGCCTGGAGTGATGGGACAGGGGGTAGCACAGATACGCAGTATTTT
D: TRBD1
size: NA
J: TRBJ2-3
length: 16
V: TRBV30

CDR3: CASSLVASGGSGANVLTF
DNA: TGTGCCAGCAGCTTAGTCGCATCAGGGGGATCTGGGGCCAACGTCCTGACTTTC
D: TRBD1
size: once
J: TRBJ2-6
length: 18
V: TRBV11-2

CDR3: CASSIDGNYGYTF
DNA: TGTGCCAGTAGTATAGACGGGAACTATGGCTACACCTTC
D: NA
size: once
J: TRBJ1-2
length: 13
V: TRBV19

CDR3: CASSLGFSGAQPQHF
DNA: TGTGCCAGCAGCTTAGGTTTCTCAGGGGCTCAGCCCCAGCATTTT
D: NA
size: NA
J: TRBJ1-5
length: 15
V: TRBV7-9

CDR3: CASKGTGREVLGTDTQYF
DNA: TGCGCCAGCAAGGGGACAGGGAGGGAAGTGTTGGGCACAGATACGCAGTATTTT
D: TRBD1
size: NA
J: TRBJ2-3
length: 18
V: TRBV5-1

CDR3: CASSPGLRGQGFYGYTF
DNA: TGTGCCAGCAGCCCCGGTCTGAGGGGACAGGGCTTCTATGGCTACACCTTC
D: TRBD1
size: NA
J: TRBJ1-2
length: 17
V: TRBV28

CDR3: CASKPQGGTAVFTF
DNA: TGTGCCAGCAAACCACAGGGTGGGACGGCGGTTTTCACCTTC
D: NA
size: NA
J: TRBJ2-7
length: 14
V: TRBV6-5

CDR3: CASSLEAGRLGEQFF
DNA: TGTGCCAGCAGCTTAGAGGCGGGAAGGTTAGGAGAGCAGTTCTTC
D: NA
size: NA
J: TRBJ2-1
length: 15
V: TRBV7-6

CDR3: CASSFSTRSDTGELFF
DNA: TGTGCCAGCAGCTTTTCGACTAGGTCGGACACCGGGGAGCTGTTTTTT
D: NA
size: NA
J: TRBJ2-2
length: 16
V: TRBV7-6

CDR3: CASSTGAYQPQHF
DNA: TGTGCCAGTAGTACCGGAGCGTATCAGCCCCAGCATTTT
D: NA
size: NA
J: TRBJ1-5
length: 13
V: TRBV19

CDR3: CAWSARVGSEAFF
DNA: TGTGCCTGGAGCGCCAGGGTTGGGTCTGAAGCTTTCTTT
D: NA
size: NA
J: TRBJ1-1
length: 13
V: TRBV30

CDR3: CASSLRGLDRVEAFF
DNA: TGTGCCAGCAGTTTACGGGGACTGGACAGGGTTGAAGCTTTCTTT
D: TRBD1
size: NA
J: TRBJ1-1
length: 15
V: TRBV27

CDR3: CATSRVSADSGNTIYF
DNA: TGTGCCACCAGCAGAGTAAGCGCCGACTCTGGAAACACCATATATTTT
D: NA
size: NA
J: TRBJ1-3
length: 16
V: TRBV15

CDR3: CASSPQGATEAFF
DNA: TGTGCCAGCAGCCCTCAGGGGGCGACTGAAGCTTTCTTT
D: TRBD1
size: NA
J: TRBJ1-1
length: 13
V: TRBV25-1

CDR3: CASSSGQTNTEAFF
DNA: TGCGCCAGCAGCTCGGGACAGACCAACACTGAAGCTTTCTTT
D: TRBD1
size: NA
J: TRBJ1-1
length: 14
V: TRBV5-1

CDR3: CASSLVDEQYF
DNA: TGTGCCAGCAGCTTAGTCGACGAGCAGTACTTC
D: NA
size: NA
J: TRBJ2-7
length: 11
V: TRBV7-9

CDR3: CASSSTTGSYEQYF
DNA: TGCGCCAGCAGCTCGACGACAGGGAGCTACGAGCAGTACTTC
D: TRBD1
size: once
J: TRBJ2-7
length: 14
V: TRBV5-1

CDR3: CASSSLRTGLLTDTQYF
DNA: TGTGCCAGCAGTTCCCTCCGGACAGGTTTACTCACAGATACGCAGTATTTT
D: TRBD1
size: NA
J: TRBJ2-3
length: 17
V: TRBV27

CDR3: CASNRDGEQYF
DNA: TGTGCCAGCAACAGGGACGGAGAGCAGTACTTC
D: NA
size: once
J: TRBJ2-7
length: 11
V: TRBV6-1

CDR3: CASRSLRQAIRTEAFF
DNA: TGTGCCAGCCGTTCTCTGAGACAGGCCATACGGACTGAAGCTTTCTTT
D: NA
size: once
J: TRBJ1-1
length: 16
V: TRBV28

CDR3: CASSSSDRQLFTDTQYF
DNA: TGCGCCAGCAGCTCGTCCGATCGCCAACTCTTCACAGATACGCAGTATTTT
D: NA
size: NA
J: TRBJ2-3
length: 17
V: TRBV5-1

CDR3: CASSLGLAGERQYF
DNA: TGTGCCAGCAGTTTAGGTCTAGCGGGAGAACGGCAGTACTTC
D: TRBD2
size: NA
J: TRBJ2-7
length: 14
V: TRBV27

CDR3: CASSRGGLVDEQFF
DNA: TGTGCCAGCAGTCGGGGGGGACTAGTCGATGAGCAGTTCTTC
D: TRBD2
size: NA
J: TRBJ2-1
length: 14
V: TRBV7-6

CDR3: CASSLDQGARHGYTF
DNA: TGTGCCAGCAGCTTAGATCAGGGGGCGCGTCATGGCTACACCTTC
D: TRBD1
size: NA
J: TRBJ1-2
length: 15
V: TRBV7-2

CDR3: CASSFITGELFF
DNA: TGTGCCAGCAGCTTTATAACCGGGGAGCTGTTTTTT
D: NA
size: NA
J: TRBJ2-2
length: 12
V: TRBV7-9

CDR3: CASSPPGQGATGELFF
DNA: TGTGCCAGCTCACCGCCGGGACAGGGGGCCACCGGGGAGCTGTTTTTT
D: TRBD1
size: NA
J: TRBJ2-2
length: 16
V: TRBV18

CDR3: CASSPLRLAGRNEQFF
DNA: TGCGCCAGCAGCCCACTGAGACTAGCGGGAAGGAATGAGCAGTTCTTC
D: TRBD2
size: NA
J: TRBJ2-1
length: 16
V: TRBV5-1

CDR3: CASSYGTNGYYEQYF
DNA: TGTGCCAGCAGCTACGGGACAAATGGATACTACGAGCAGTACTTC
D: NA
size: NA
J: TRBJ2-7
length: 15
V: TRBV5-5